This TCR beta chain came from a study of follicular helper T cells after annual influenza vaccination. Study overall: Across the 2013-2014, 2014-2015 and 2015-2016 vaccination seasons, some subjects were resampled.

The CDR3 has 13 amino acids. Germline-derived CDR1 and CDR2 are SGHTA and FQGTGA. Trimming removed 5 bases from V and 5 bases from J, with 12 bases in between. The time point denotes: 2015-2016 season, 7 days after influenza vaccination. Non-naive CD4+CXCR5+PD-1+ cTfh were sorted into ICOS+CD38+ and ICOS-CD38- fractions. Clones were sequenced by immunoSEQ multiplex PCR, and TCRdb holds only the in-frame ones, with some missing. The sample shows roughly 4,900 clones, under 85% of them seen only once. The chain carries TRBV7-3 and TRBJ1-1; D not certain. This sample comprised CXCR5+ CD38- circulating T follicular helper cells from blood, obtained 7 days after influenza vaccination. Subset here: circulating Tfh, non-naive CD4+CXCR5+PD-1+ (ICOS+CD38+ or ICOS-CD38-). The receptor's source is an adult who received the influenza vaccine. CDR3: CASSIIQGTEAFF. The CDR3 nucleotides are TGTGCCAGCAGCATTATACAAGGAACTGAAGCTTTCTTT.